Presented here are 4 T cell receptor beta chains from one specimen sequenced in a study of blood T cell repertoires in COVID-19. The data were produced by immunoSEQ multiplex PCR, yet TCRdb's version contains in-frame clones alone and is incomplete. The sample yields about 66,000 clones, 65% to 90% seen once. Sequenced: peripheral blood. Receptors originate from a man aged 55 to 70 with acute or convalescent COVID-19.

This clone was observed a single time. The chain joins TRBV3-1 (or the pseudogene TRBV3-2) to TRBJ2-1; the D gene is possibly TRBD1 (5 bases). The CDR3 sequence is 13 residues long. The V gene lost 6 bases and the J gene lost 6 bases, with 12 bases spanning the gap. CDR1 is LGHDT and CDR2 is YNNKEL in the germline V gene (reference sequence). CDR3 sequence reads: CASRKQGSNEQFF. In DNA, the CDR3 is TGTGCCAGCAGGAAGCAGGGTTCCAATGAGCAGTTCTTC.

The gene calls are TRBV25-1 and TRBJ1-2; TRBD1 is a possible D gene (5 bases). Germline CDR1 and CDR2: MGHDK and SYGVNS. V was shortened by 2 bases and J by 5 bases, with 12 bases between the two germline ends. The CDR3 is made up of 14 amino acids. CDR3 region: CASSEAGGWYGYTF. In DNA, the CDR3 is TGTGCCAGCAGTGAAGCCGGGGGATGGTATGGCTACACCTTC.

The chain uses TRBV11-2 and TRBJ2-3, with 8 bases fitting TRBD2. Germline assignment: CDR1 SGHAT and CDR2 FQNNGV. The CDR3 contains 15 residues. Losses at the gene ends were 2 bases for V and 2 bases for J; bases not matched to a gene: 3. The CDR3 DNA sequence: TGTGCCAGCAGCTTATTAGCGGGGAACACAGATACGCAGTATTTT. As protein: CASSLLAGNTDTQYF.

This chain links TRBV30 with TRBJ1-3, with 8 bases identical to TRBD1. This CDR3 contains 17 residues. Looked up from germline, CDR1 is GTSNPN and CDR2 is SVGIG (reference sequence). Losses at the gene ends were 4 bases for V and 2 bases for J; bases not matched to a gene: 13. CDR3 region: CAWMGPPDRVAGNTIYF. The CDR3 DNA reads TGTGCCTGGATGGGGCCCCCGGACAGGGTCGCTGGAAACACCATATATTTT.